This T cell receptor beta chain originates from a study of beta chain features in type 1 diabetes. Notes on the study in general: Compared with healthy donors, patients appeared to share more similar naive, central memory and regulatory TCRB repertoires.

CDR1 is SGHTA and CDR2 is FQGNSA in the germline V gene. Trimming pared 1 base from V and 6 bases from J, leaving 19 bases between. The length of the CDR3 is 17 residues. What was sequenced were expressed TCRB transcripts, since all of the isolated RNA had been reverse transcribed. TCRdb's copy holds only in-frame clones and misses some; the assay was immunoSEQ multiplex PCR. The repertoire consists of roughly 500,000 clones, with 11% occurring once and the leading ten covering approximately 0.05%. Turning to this clone: The antigen remains undetermined.

This TCR came from a woman between 18 and 29 years old in good health. Sequencing was done on a sample of naive CD4+ T cells from blood. V and J are TRBV7-2 and TRBJ2-4; D is possibly TRBD1 (6 bases). The CDR3 sequence: CASSLGSRYGRGNIQYF. For the CDR3, the DNA is TGTGCCAGCAGCTTAGGATCGCGGTATGGCAGGGGAAACATTCAGTACTTC.